Listed below are T cell receptor beta chains from one sample, sequenced in a study of somatic mutations in cytotoxic T cells in rheumatoid arthritis. The protocol was immunoSEQ multiplex PCR, while the TCRdb copy is restricted to in-frame clones and leaves out a portion. Of approximately 17,000 clones in the sample, roughly 74% are singletons; the top ten hold about 17%. The sequencing input was CD8+ T cells sorted from blood. These receptor sequences come from an adult with rheumatoid arthritis. Both conserved end residues are part of each CDR3. The D gene is left open where the match is weak. Part of the rows lack a size; the others show once, few, many or a class for expanded clones.

TRBV7-8	-	few	TRBJ1-6	CASSLEGDWPAASPLHF	TGTGCCAGCAGCTTAGAAGGGGACTGGCCGGCCGCTTCACCCCTCCACTTT
TRBV27	-	-	TRBJ2-2	CASSFGGNTGELFF	TGTGCCAGCAGTTTTGGGGGTAACACCGGGGAGCTGTTTTTT
TRBV6-5	-	-	TRBJ1-1	CASSFPGQNTEAFF	TGTGCCAGCAGTTTCCCCGGGCAGAACACTGAAGCTTTCTTT
TRBV28	-	-	TRBJ2-3	CASSFTGKSTDTQYF	TGTGCCAGCAGTTTTACAGGGAAAAGCACAGATACGCAGTATTTT
TRBV11-2	-	-	TRBJ2-2	CASSSQHLDTGELFF	TGTGCCAGCAGTAGTCAACATCTCGACACCGGGGAGCTGTTTTTT
TRBV28	TRBD1	-	TRBJ1-4	CATRQGRATNEKLFF	TGTGCCACCCGACAGGGTAGGGCAACTAATGAAAAACTGTTTTTT
TRBV4-2	-	-	TRBJ1-2	CASSEGPDGYTF	TGTGCCAGCAGCGAGGGGCCGGATGGCTACACCTTC
TRBV9	-	-	TRBJ1-5	CASSVIGHSNQPQHF	TGTGCCAGCAGCGTAATCGGACATAGCAATCAGCCCCAGCATTTT
TRBV30	-	-	TRBJ1-1	CAWSVMSDPEAFF	TGTGCCTGGAGTGTGATGTCAGACCCTGAAGCTTTCTTT
TRBV4-1	-	-	TRBJ1-4	CASSQDPHSEDEKLFF	TGCGCCAGCAGCCAAGACCCCCATAGCGAGGATGAAAAACTGTTTTTT
TRBV25-1	-	-	TRBJ1-3	CASSVGSSGNTIYF	TGTGCCAGCAGTGTGGGCAGCTCTGGAAACACCATATATTTT
TRBV10-3	TRBD2	-	TRBJ2-1	CAIKTSGDNSYNEQFF	TGTGCCATCAAAACTAGCGGAGATAACTCCTACAATGAGCAGTTCTTC
TRBV25-1	-	-	TRBJ1-4	CASSDVRTVPYSEKLFF	TGTGCCAGCAGTGATGTTCGGACTGTGCCCTACAGCGAAAAACTGTTTTTT
TRBV6-5	-	-	TRBJ2-5	CASSYKVGGGETQYF	TGTGCCAGCAGTTACAAAGTCGGAGGGGGAGAGACCCAGTACTTC
TRBV4-1	TRBD1	-	TRBJ2-1	CASSQETGDRYSYNEQFF	TGCGCCAGCAGCCAAGAGACAGGGGATCGGTACTCCTACAATGAGCAGTTCTTC
TRBV9	-	-	TRBJ2-5	CASSEAETQYF	TGTGCCAGCAGCGAGGCGGAGACCCAGTACTTC
TRBV4-1	-	-	TRBJ1-4	CASSQIRTYADEKLFF	TGCGCCAGCAGCCAGATTAGGACCTACGCAGATGAAAAACTGTTTTTT
TRBV4-1	-	-	TRBJ1-1	CASSQGVTEAFF	TGCGCCAGCAGCCAAGGGGTGACTGAAGCTTTCTTT
TRBV9	-	-	TRBJ2-7	CASSVGPGEQYF	TGTGCCAGCAGCGTGGGTCCAGGCGAGCAGTACTTC
TRBV14	-	-	TRBJ2-7	CASSLHQDSTYEQYF	TGTGCCAGCAGCCTTCATCAGGACAGTACCTACGAGCAGTACTTC
TRBV29-1	-	-	TRBJ1-1	CSVEGQTNTEAFF	TGCAGCGTGGAAGGACAAACGAACACTGAAGCTTTCTTT
TRBV6-5	TRBD1	medium-sized	TRBJ1-2	CASSYRDSYGYTF	TGTGCCAGCAGTTACCGGGACAGCTATGGCTACACCTTC
TRBV28	-	-	TRBJ1-1	CASSLGQGNTEAFF	TGTGCCAGCAGTTTGGGGCAGGGGAACACTGAAGCTTTCTTT
TRBV19	-	-	TRBJ2-2	CASSIAPQQGLNGELFF	TGTGCCAGTAGTATCGCACCTCAACAGGGATTGAACGGGGAGCTGTTTTTT
TRBV5-8	-	-	TRBJ1-1	CASSLYRYRTEAFF	TGTGCCAGCAGTCTTTACAGGTACCGGACTGAAGCTTTCTTT
TRBV5-6	TRBD1	-	TRBJ2-7	CASSPRDRYEQYF	TGTGCCAGCAGCCCCCGGGACAGATACGAGCAGTACTTC
TRBV29-1	TRBD1	-	TRBJ2-3	CSAEGARGTDTQYF	TGCAGCGCAGAGGGGGCGAGGGGCACAGATACGCAGTATTTT
TRBV4-1	-	-	TRBJ1-2	CASSLPNPDISF	TGCGCCAGCAGCCTCCCAAACCCGGACATTTCCTTC
TRBV7-4	-	-	TRBJ2-1	CASSFWLAPYNEQFF	TGTGCCAGCAGCTTCTGGTTAGCGCCCTACAATGAGCAGTTCTTC
TRBV7-9	-	few	TRBJ1-2	CASSLGTGQKGYTF	TGTGCCAGCAGCTTAGGTACAGGGCAGAAGGGCTACACCTTC
TRBV9	TRBD1	once	TRBJ1-5	CASSGQGLSNQPQHF	TGTGCCAGCAGCGGACAGGGATTAAGCAATCAGCCCCAGCATTTT
TRBV7-7	-	few	TRBJ2-1	CASSLARGDEQFF	TGTGCCAGCAGCTTAGCCAGGGGTGATGAGCAGTTCTTC
TRBV15	-	-	TRBJ1-4	CATSSQKEKLFF	TGTGCCACCAGCAGCCAGAAAGAAAAACTGTTTTTT
TRBV30	-	few	TRBJ1-5	CAWSVPHQPQHF	TGTGCCTGGAGTGTCCCCCATCAGCCCCAGCATTTT
TRBV9	-	-	TRBJ2-3	CASSVGGGQFTDTQYF	TGTGCCAGCAGCGTAGGGGGGGGACAGTTCACAGATACGCAGTATTTT
TRBV15	TRBD2	-	TRBJ2-5	CATSSSGADTGTQYF	TGTGCCACCAGCAGTAGCGGGGCCGATACGGGGACCCAGTACTTC
TRBV6-1	TRBD1	-	TRBJ1-2	CASSEDRHGYTF	TGTGCCAGCAGTGAGGACAGGCACGGCTACACCTTC
TRBV18	-	-	TRBJ1-1	CASSPELLGSMNTEAFF	TGTGCCAGCTCACCAGAATTATTGGGGAGCATGAACACTGAAGCTTTCTTT
TRBV5-1	-	-	TRBJ2-3	CASSLDRGRGRTDTQYF	TGCGCCAGCAGCTTGGATCGTGGCAGGGGACGCACAGATACGCAGTATTTT
TRBV6-4	TRBD2	-	TRBJ2-3	CASSTNGGASADTQYF	TGTGCCAGCAGTACAAACGGGGGGGCCTCCGCAGATACGCAGTATTTT
TRBV5-5	-	-	TRBJ1-2	CASSLQGSTGYGYTF	TGTGCCAGCAGCTTGCAGGGGTCCACCGGCTATGGCTACACCTTC
TRBV6-5	-	-	TRBJ1-1	CASSQLKNTEAFF	TGTGCCAGCAGTCAGCTTAAGAACACTGAAGCTTTCTTT
TRBV7-9	-	once	TRBJ1-1	CASSLEASEAFF	TGTGCCAGCAGCTTAGAGGCGAGTGAAGCTTTCTTT
TRBV7-6	TRBD2	-	TRBJ2-3	CASSLPSGGRDTQYF	TGTGCCAGCAGCTTACCTAGCGGGGGGCGAGATACGCAGTATTTT
TRBV19	TRBD1	-	TRBJ2-1	CASSMRQGGEQFF	TGTGCCAGTAGTATGAGACAGGGTGGTGAGCAGTTCTTC
TRBV18	-	-	TRBJ1-2	CASSPPTLNYGYTF	TGTGCCAGCTCACCACCGACACTTAACTATGGCTACACCTTC
TRBV6-5	-	-	TRBJ1-2	CASRTPNYGYTF	TGTGCCAGCAGGACACCTAACTATGGCTACACCTTC
TRBV2	TRBD1	-	TRBJ1-1	CAIGGGRGLGEAFF	TGTGCCATCGGGGGGGGCAGGGGGCTTGGTGAAGCTTTCTTT
TRBV27	-	-	TRBJ2-3	CASRSTSTDTQYF	TGTGCCAGCAGATCCACTAGCACAGATACGCAGTATTTT
TRBV10-3	TRBD1	-	TRBJ1-5	CASSTGDSNQPQHF	TGTGCCAGCTCGACAGGGGATAGCAATCAGCCCCAGCATTTT
TRBV5-5	-	-	TRBJ2-1	CASSLLLSLYNEQFF	TGTGCCAGCAGCTTGTTACTGAGTTTGTACAATGAGCAGTTCTTC
TRBV28	-	-	TRBJ2-7	CASSSPPAPVSSYEQYF	TGTGCCAGCAGCTCGCCCCCGGCGCCCGTGAGCTCCTACGAGCAGTACTTC
TRBV28	TRBD2	-	TRBJ2-3	CASSRLATSTDTQYF	TGTGCCAGCAGTCGACTAGCAACTAGCACAGATACGCAGTATTTT
TRBV30	-	-	TRBJ2-2	CAGWGPGELFF	TGTGCCGGCTGGGGGCCCGGGGAGCTGTTTTTT
TRBV6-1	-	once	TRBJ2-7	CASSAQGSSSYEQYF	TGTGCCAGCAGCGCGCAGGGGTCTTCCTCCTACGAGCAGTACTTC
TRBV7-8	-	-	TRBJ1-1	CASSLRDTEAFF	TGTGCCAGCAGCTTAAGGGACACTGAAGCTTTCTTT
TRBV19	-	-	TRBJ2-1	CASSIPQGSGEQFF	TGTGCCAGTAGTATTCCGCAGGGGTCGGGCGAGCAGTTCTTC
TRBV4-2	-	once	TRBJ2-1	CASSQDQTAGLGNEQFF	TGTGCCAGCAGCCAAGATCAGACCGCGGGGCTGGGGAATGAGCAGTTCTTC